The present T cell receptor (beta chain) was sequenced within a study of T-cell memory formation after mild COVID-19. In the study overall: The TCR clusters were mostly specific to one donor.

Study-wide findings and caveats: Those CD4+ clones that contracted were mainly in CM and EM (CD8+ ones in EMRA). Day 15 to 85 contractors were CD4/CD8 balanced; later expanders leaned CD4+. Certain responding clones were present in pre-infection memory, suggesting participation of cross-reactive memory.

This clonotype was counted a few times. What it binds is not known. V shed 6 bases, J shed 0 bases, and the junction held 8 bases outside the gene matches. CDR3 size: 16 residues. A single record per CDR3 protein comes from TCRdb applying MiXCR to the 5' RACE reads. The sample consists of 400,000 to 500,000 distinct CDR3 sequences, about 20% of them appearing once. The rearrangement joins TRBV12-3 or TRBV12-4 to TRBJ2-3; 8 bases are a match to TRBD2. The sequence was obtained from an adult woman who had mild COVID-19 (a few samples of this study predate the infection). Cell type and time point are not known. Sequenced sample: PBMCs or a T cell subset sorted from them (not recorded which). For the CDR3, the DNA is TGTGCCAGCAGGCGACTAGCGTGGGGTAGCACAGATACGCAGTATTTT. This translates into CASRRLAWGSTDTQYF.